The sequence of this T cell receptor (beta chain) was determined in a study of response to subunit inactivated influenza vaccine. This clonotype was detected a few times. Its specificity is not known. TCRdb ran MiXCR on the RT-PCR reads and lists one entry per CDR3 protein. The table shows about 580,000 distinct CDR3 sequences, with approximately 14% occurring only once. Germline V lookup: CDR1 MDHEN, CDR2 SYDVKM. The ends were cut back, 4 bases at V and 7 bases at J, with 14 bases in the middle. This CDR3 is built from 15 residues. The study, taken as a whole, reports: That few new T cells are recruited by each seasonal influenza vaccination was the authors' suggestion.

This receptor was obtained from a man aged 50 or older who received an inactivated influenza vaccine. This sample comprised PBMCs from blood, obtained roughly 12 days after vaccination. V usage is TRBV28 and J usage is TRBJ1-6; perhaps TRBD1 as D (6 bases). The CDR3 DNA reads TGTGCCAGCAGTTGGGGGGCCGCAAGCAATTCACCCCTCCACTTT. The encoded protein is CASSWGAASNSPLHF.